The clone carrying this T cell receptor beta chain was seen more than once but under ten times. This sample was taken from a study of early T cells in non-severe SARS-CoV-2 infection. One entry per CDR3 protein, called by TCRdb with MiXCR from the 5' RACE reads. The table shows tens of thousands of distinct CDR3 sequences, with more than 14% occurring only once. Unmatched junction bases numbered 7, after V lost 0 bases and J lost 4 bases. This CDR3 comprises 15 residues. CDR1 DFQATT and CDR2 SNEGSKA come from the germline V gene (reference sequence). The material sequenced was whole blood, taken at baseline. The chain is built from TRBV20-1 and TRBJ2-7; 9 bases agree with TRBD2. The sequence derives from an adult who was a healthcare worker with PCR-confirmed SARS-CoV-2 infection or an uninfected control (not recorded which). For the CDR3, the DNA is TGCAGTGCTAGAGATCCGGCGGGAGGGCCGTACGAGCAGTACTTC. This encodes CSARDPAGGPYEQYF.